This TCR beta chain stems from a study of spatial heterogeneity in lung cancer. Carried by each TCR cDNA molecule was a unique molecular identifier. TCRdb re-called the 5' RACE reads with MiXCR, one entry per CDR3 protein. The top ten clones hold 35% to 40% of a sample with around 740 distinct CDR3 sequences, 9.5% to 14% of them seen once. In its sample, this clonotype ranks as medium-sized. The CDR3 is 15 amino acids. Germline CDR1 MNHEY, CDR2 SVGAGI. The V end lost 5 bases, the J end lost 4 bases, and 18 bases lay between the germline ends. Time point given: sample taken at primary tumor resection. A total of over 70 untreated early-stage non-small cell lung cancer patients served as donors. Unsorted tumor, nontumor lung tissue or cryopreserved PBMC supplied the whole RNA.

The sample consisted of normal lung tissue next to the tumor, taken at surgery. This clonotype was obtained from a male donor with early-stage non-small cell lung cancer. This chain links TRBV6-5 with TRBJ2-7, with D perhaps TRBD1 (6 bases). Here the CDR3 reads CASSQGKGYRYEQYF. The CDR3 coding sequence is TGTGCCAGCAGTCAGGGGAAGGGGTACCGTTACGAGCAGTACTTC.